Below, 28 T cell receptor beta chains from the same sample are listed, as sequenced in a study of cytotoxic CD8 clonotypes in ibrutinib-treated CLL. Repertoires were generated with immunoSEQ multiplex PCR, while TCRdb's copy carries only in-frame clones and drops some. The repertoire holds fewer than 400,000 clones, with about 61% as singletons. Material: PBMCs, obtained after 36 months of ibrutinib treatment. The source of these receptors is a human donor with chronic lymphocytic leukemia.

The chain employs TRBV5-1 and TRBJ1-2; D is possibly TRBD1 (5 bases). The V gene's germline CDR1 is SGHRS and CDR2 YFSETQ. V lost 5 bases to trimming and J lost 6 bases, with 17 bases between them. The CDR3 is 14 residues long. The CDR3 region is CASSYGTVGDGYTF. The CDR3 DNA sequence: TGCGCCAGCAGTTATGGGACGGTGGGGGATGGCTACACCTTC.

In its sample, this clone was seen once. The V gene is TRBV28, the J gene TRBJ1-3; D perhaps matches TRBD1 (6 bases). The germline V gene encodes CDR1 MDHEN and CDR2 SYDVKM. The V end was cut by 2 bases, the J end by 2 bases, with 10 bases between. The CDR3 totals 15 residues. CDR3: CASSLLGAPGNTIYF. The CDR3 DNA reads TGTGCCAGCAGTTTACTGGGGGCTCCTGGAAACACCATATATTTT.

The J gene is TRBJ2-2, the V gene TRBV27; 7 bases line up with TRBD2. This CDR3 has 13 residues. The ends lost 4 bases at V and 6 bases at J; junction bases unmatched: 2. The germline gives CDR1 MNHEY, CDR2 SMNVEV (reference sequence). The CDR3 is CASSYRGAGELFF. The CDR3 region has the DNA TGTGCCAGCAGTTACCGGGGGGCCGGGGAGCTGTTTTTT.

This clone was observed a few times. The V gene is TRBV7-3, the J gene TRBJ2-1; D unclear. In germline, CDR1 is SGHTA, CDR2 FQGTGA. The V end was cut by 5 bases, the J end by 5 bases, with 10 bases between. This CDR3 is built from 13 residues. CDR3 DNA sequence: TGTGCCAGCAGCCCTGGGATCAACAATGAGCAGTTCTTC. This translates into CASSPGINNEQFF.

The V and J genes are TRBV27 and TRBJ1-1; 8 positions match TRBD1. J gave up 1 base and V 5 bases, and 6 bases lay outside the gene matches. Germline CDR1 and CDR2: MNHEY and SMNVEV (reference sequence). This CDR3 is built from 15 residues. This CDR3 reads CASSSTGGQNTEAFF. CDR3 bases: TGTGCCAGCAGTAGTACAGGGGGTCAGAACACTGAAGCTTTCTTT.

The chain employs TRBV2 and TRBJ2-3, with 8 bases fitting TRBD2. V shed 3 bases, J shed 6 bases, and the junction held 8 bases outside the gene matches. From germline, CDR1 is SNHLY and CDR2 FYNNEI. This CDR3 has 15 residues. CDR3 in amino acids: CASSEFGRARDTQYF. The CDR3 DNA is TGTGCCAGCAGTGAGTTCGGGAGGGCCCGGGATACGCAGTATTTT.

V is TRBV7-9 and J is TRBJ1-2; 7 nucleotides match TRBD1. This CDR3 contains 14 residues. V lost 5 bases, J lost 3 bases, and 6 bases stayed unmatched. Germline V gene data show CDR1 as SEHNR and CDR2 as FQNEAQ (reference sequence). The DNA of the CDR3 is TGTGCCAGCAGCCCACGGGACAGTGACTATGGCTACACCTTC. This translates into CASSPRDSDYGYTF.

V usage is TRBV6-5 and J usage is TRBJ2-7; 7 bases fit TRBD1. The ends lost 5 bases at V and 3 bases at J; junction bases unmatched: 7. Germline values: CDR1 MNHEY, CDR2 SVGAGI. The CDR3 length is 14 residues. CDR3 bases: TGTGCCAGCAGTGGCCTTGGACAGGACTACGAGCAGTACTTC. It codes for CASSGLGQDYEQYF.

The genes are TRBV19 and TRBJ2-1, with a possible D match to TRBD1 (5 bases). Trimming took 0 bases from V and 6 from J, leaving 15 bases between them. This CDR3 comprises 16 residues. Germline values: CDR1 LNHDA, CDR2 SQIVND (reference sequence). The CDR3 is CASSIDPAGSINEQFF. The CDR3 coding sequence is TGTGCCAGTAGTATAGATCCCGCAGGGTCAATCAATGAGCAGTTCTTC. The complete variable domain, with remaining parts taken from reference TRBV19 and TRBJ2-1, reads DGGITQSPKYLFRKEGQNVTLSCEQNLNHDAMYWYRQDPGQGLRLIYYSQIVNDFQKGDIAEGYSVSREKKESFPLTVTSAQKNPTAFYLCASSIDPAGSINEQFFGPGTRLTVL.

V and J are TRBV9 and TRBJ1-2; TRBD1 matches at 9 bases. The CDR3 covers 17 residues. V lost 0 bases, J lost 4 bases, and 10 bases stayed unmatched. Germline lookup yields CDR1 SGDLS and CDR2 YYNGEE. CDR3 sequence (DNA): TGTGCCAGCAGCGTAGACCAACGGACAGGGGATCCCTATGGCTACACCTTC. Translation gives CASSVDQRTGDPYGYTF.

This chain links TRBV29-1 with TRBJ1-2; D perhaps matches TRBD1 (5 bases). CDR1 and CDR2 (germline): SQVTM, ANQGSEA. Trimming took 6 bases from V and 3 from J, leaving 14 bases between them. This CDR3 is 13 amino acids long. The CDR3 DNA follows: TGCAGCGTCTTGACGGGGCAGGACTATGGCTACACCTTC. Protein product: CSVLTGQDYGYTF. Full variable domain (outside the CDR3, taken from reference TRBV29-1 and TRBJ1-2): SAVISQKPSRDICQRGTSLTIQCQVDSQVTMMFWYRQQPGQSLTLIATANQGSEATYESGFVIDKFPISRPNLTFSTLTVSNMSPEDSSIYLCSVLTGQDYGYTFGSGTRLTVV.

CDR3 coding DNA: TGTGCCAGTAGTATTATGGGGGCCAACGTCCTGACTTTC. Translated: CASSIMGANVLTF. The chain combines TRBV19 with TRBJ2-6; D not resolved. The V and J ends lost 3 bases and 4 bases respectively, with 4 bases between them. CDR3 length equals 13 residues. Germline-derived CDR1 and CDR2 are LNHDA and SQIVND (reference sequence).

This clone was counted a few times. The genes are TRBV7-6 and TRBJ1-1; 7 nucleotides match TRBD1. V lost 4 bases to trimming and J lost 5 bases; unmatched junction nucleotides: 10. CDR1 SGHVS and CDR2 FNYEAQ come from the germline V gene. CDR3 size: 15 residues. CDR3 region: CASSSSRGLGTEAFF. The CDR3 nucleotides read TGTGCCAGCAGCTCATCGAGGGGGCTAGGGACTGAAGCTTTCTTT.

The chain couples TRBV4-3 to TRBJ2-1; the D call may be TRBD1 or TRBD2 (5 bases each). V was pared by 3 bases and J by 0 bases, with 18 bases between. Germline assignment: CDR1 LGHNA and CDR2 YSLEER. CDR3 size: 18 residues. The CDR3 spells CASSHARGGPSSYNEQFF. The CDR3 bases are TGCGCCAGCAGCCACGCTCGGGGCGGGCCGAGCTCCTACAATGAGCAGTTCTTC.

The chain uses TRBV5-1 and TRBJ2-3; 12 nucleotides match TRBD2. The V segment lost 1 base and the J segment 2 bases; nucleotides outside the gene matches: 2. There are 16 residues in the CDR3. The V gene's germline CDR1 is SGHRS and CDR2 YFSETQ. The CDR3, as DNA: TGCGCCAGCAGCTTGACTAGCGGGGGGACCACAGATACGCAGTATTTT. Protein sequence: CASSLTSGGTTDTQYF.

V and J are TRBV7-9 and TRBJ1-2; D call uncertain. The CDR3 contains 14 residues. Germline values: CDR1 SEHNR, CDR2 FQNEAQ (reference sequence). V was pared by 1 base and J by 0 bases, with 6 bases between. Here the CDR3 reads CASSLDPPNYGYTF. The CDR3 coding sequence is TGTGCCAGCAGCTTAGATCCCCCTAACTATGGCTACACCTTC.

Only a few counts were recorded for this clone. The genes are TRBV29-1 and TRBJ1-2; perhaps TRBD1 as D (6 bases). CDR1 SQVTM and CDR2 ANQGSEA come from the germline V gene. The CDR3 runs to 13 residues. Trimming removed 6 bases from V and 4 bases from J, with 15 bases in between. This chain's CDR3 is CSVARDTIYGYTF. Written as DNA, the CDR3 is TGCAGCGTCGCCCGGGACACCATCTATGGCTACACCTTC.

The chain joins TRBV7-6 to TRBJ2-1; D is uncertain. Germline-derived CDR1 and CDR2 are SGHVS and FNYEAQ. This CDR3 has 12 amino acids. V was shortened by 3 bases and J by 10 bases, with 10 bases between the two germline ends. CDR3 sequence (DNA): TGTGCCAGCAGCTTGGTGCTGGGAGAGCAGTTCTTC. This gives the protein CASSLVLGEQFF.

This clone was seen more than once but under ten times. The chain is built from TRBV20-1 and TRBJ1-2, with TRBD1 matching 7 bases. The CDR3 is 11 residues long. Germline V gene data show CDR1 as DFQATT and CDR2 as SNEGSKA (reference sequence). CDR3 protein: CREDRVDGYTF. CDR3 coding DNA: TGCAGGGAAGACAGGGTGGATGGCTACACCTTC.

This sequence joins TRBV15 and TRBJ2-7; no clear D. The CDR3 runs to 14 residues. V was pared by 0 bases and J by 0 bases, with 6 bases between. The V gene's germline CDR1 is LNHNV and CDR2 YYDKDF (reference sequence). For the CDR3, the DNA is TGTGCCACCAGCAGAGATGGGGTCTCCTACGAGCAGTACTTC. Encoded protein: CATSRDGVSYEQYF.

A note on this clone: One junction end does not reproduce the germline sequence, and a read error may be involved. The chain uses TRBV2 and TRBJ2-1; 12 bases are a match to TRBD2. Germline-derived CDR1 and CDR2 are SNHLY and FYNNEI. This CDR3 comprises 12 residues. CDR3 bases: TGTGCCAGCAATCTCCTAGCGGGAGGGGGGGTCTTC. Protein: CASNLLAGGGVF.

This chain joins TRBV15 and TRBJ2-5; the D gene is possibly TRBD1 (7 bases). Germline lookup yields CDR1 LNHNV and CDR2 YYDKDF (reference sequence). The CDR3 totals 16 residues. Trimming pared 2 bases from V and 1 base from J, leaving 14 bases between. CDR3 amino acids: CATSRLVRDSQETQYF. The CDR3 DNA follows: TGTGCCACCAGCAGACTAGTGCGGGACAGCCAAGAGACCCAGTACTTC. The variable domain in full, completed from reference TRBV15 and TRBJ2-5, reads DAMVIQNPRYQVTQFGKPVTLSCSQTLNHNVMYWYQQKSSQAPKLLFHYYDKDFNNEADTPDNFQSRRPNTSFCFLDIRSPGLGDTAMYLCATSRLVRDSQETQYFGPGTRLLVL.

A few counts support this clone. The V gene is TRBV15, the J gene TRBJ1-5; 8 nucleotides agree with TRBD1. The length of the CDR3 is 15 residues. The ends lost 2 bases at V and 4 bases at J; junction bases unmatched: 4. Germline V lookup: CDR1 LNHNV, CDR2 YYDKDF (reference sequence). The CDR3 loop reads CATSRRQGLNQPQHF. In DNA form, the CDR3 reads TGTGCCACCAGCAGACGACAGGGGTTAAATCAGCCCCAGCATTTT.

CDR3 bases: TGTGCCAGCTCACCCCAGACCTTCGGAACCGGGGAGCTGTTTTTT. It specifies CASSPQTFGTGELFF. This chain joins TRBV18 and TRBJ2-2; D not resolved. The CDR3 consists of 15 residues. In germline, CDR1 is KGHSH, CDR2 LQKENI. Trimming pared 3 bases from V and 5 bases from J, leaving 13 bases between.

The rearrangement links TRBV4-2 to TRBJ1-1; no clear D. V lost 1 base to trimming and J lost 0 bases, with 6 bases between them. The germline CDR1 and CDR2 sequences are LGHNA and YNFKEQ. The CDR3 consists of 14 residues. The chain's CDR3 is CASSQAVMNTEAFF. As DNA, the CDR3 is TGTGCCAGCAGCCAAGCCGTAATGAACACTGAAGCTTTCTTT.

This clone was found a few times. V is TRBV7-3 and J is TRBJ1-1; D is ambiguous. V lost 1 base, J lost 3 bases, and 3 bases lay in between. The CDR3 is 12 residues long. CDR1 and CDR2 (germline): SGHTA, FQGTGA. The DNA of the CDR3 is TGTGCCAGCAGCTTAAGTTACACTGAAGCTTTCTTT. Translated: CASSLSYTEAFF. Complete variable domain (other parts from reference TRBV7-3 and TRBJ1-1): GAGVSQTPSNKVTEKGKYVELRCDPISGHTALYWYRQSLGQGPEFLIYFQGTGAADDSGLPNDRFFAVRPEGSVSTLKIQRTERGDSAVYLCASSLSYTEAFFGQGTRLTVV.

V gene TRBV7-2 combines with J gene TRBJ1-1; D is unclear. Trimming stripped 5 bases from V and 0 bases from J, with 13 bases between. Germline V CDR1 and CDR2: SGHTA, FQGNSA. The CDR3 is 15 amino acids. This CDR3 reads CASSPPGGLNTEAFF. CDR3 coding DNA: TGTGCCAGCAGCCCCCCGGGAGGTTTGAACACTGAAGCTTTCTTT.

The V call is TRBV5-4, the J call TRBJ2-6; D assignment may be TRBD1 or TRBD2 (6 bases each). The CDR3 loop spans 16 amino acids. Per the germline V gene, CDR1 is SGHNT and CDR2 is YYREEE (reference sequence). Trimming cost V 2 bases and J 0 bases, with 9 bases left between them. The CDR3 reads CASSFRGLSGANVLTF. In DNA, the CDR3 is TGTGCCAGCAGCTTTCGGGGGCTCTCTGGGGCCAACGTCCTGACTTTC. Filled out from reference TRBV5-4 and TRBJ2-6, the complete variable domain reads ETGVTQSPTHLIKTRGQQVTLRCSSQSGHNTVSWYQQALGQGPQFIFQYYREEENGRGNFPPRFSGLQFPNYSSELNVNALELDDSALYLCASSFRGLSGANVLTFGAGSRLTVL.